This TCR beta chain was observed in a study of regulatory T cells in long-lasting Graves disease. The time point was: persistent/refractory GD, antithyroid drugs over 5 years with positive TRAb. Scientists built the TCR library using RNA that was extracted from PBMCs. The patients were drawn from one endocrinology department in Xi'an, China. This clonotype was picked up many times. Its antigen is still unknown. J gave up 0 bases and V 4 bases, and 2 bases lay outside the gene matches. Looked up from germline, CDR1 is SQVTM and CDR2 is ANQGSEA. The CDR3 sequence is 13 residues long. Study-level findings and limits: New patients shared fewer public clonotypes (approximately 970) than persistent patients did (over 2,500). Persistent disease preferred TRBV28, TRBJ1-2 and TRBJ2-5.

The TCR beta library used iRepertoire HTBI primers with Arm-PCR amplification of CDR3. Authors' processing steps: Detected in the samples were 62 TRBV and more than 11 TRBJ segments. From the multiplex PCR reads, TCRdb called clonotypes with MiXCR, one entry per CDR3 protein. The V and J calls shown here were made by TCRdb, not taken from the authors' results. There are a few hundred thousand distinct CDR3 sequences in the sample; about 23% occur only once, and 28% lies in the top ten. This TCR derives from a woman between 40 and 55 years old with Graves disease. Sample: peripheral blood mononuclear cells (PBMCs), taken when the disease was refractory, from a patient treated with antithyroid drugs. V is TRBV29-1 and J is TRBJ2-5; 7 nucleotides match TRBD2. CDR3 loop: CSVAGTNQETQYF. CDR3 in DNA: TGCAGCGTTGCCGGGACTAACCAAGAGACCCAGTACTTC.